Only one count was recorded for the clone carrying this T cell receptor (beta chain). The antigen remains unidentified. The data are from a study of cytomegalovirus exposure and HLA in healthy donors. It was with 60 Vbeta and 13 Jbeta primers that the PCR ran. Sequencing used immunoSEQ multiplex PCR; TCRdb keeps in-frame clones, though not all of them. The profile covers about 130,000 clones, with approximately 87% appearing a single time and approximately 4.7% taken by the ten largest. Germline assignment: CDR1 SEHNR and CDR2 FQNEAQ (reference sequence). There are 18 residues in the CDR3. With V trimmed by 5 bases and J by 0 bases, 9 bases remained unmatched. Notes on the study in general: The authors enumerated 180 or so TCR beta chains as linked to cytomegalovirus. As a later analysis showed, a missense DCLRE1C variant was linked to trimming of TCR beta V- and J-genes. Sequencing depth roughly uniform across donors was assumed in presence/absence analyses. A later analysis associated 16,951 TCR beta sequences with HLA alleles at a 0.05 false discovery rate.

V gene TRBV7-9 combines with J gene TRBJ1-5, with TRBD1 identical over 11 bases. The sequenced material came from PBMCs. The sequence came from a woman aged 25 to 39 in good health and CMV-seronegative. The CDR3 reads CASSEGTGGIYSNQPQHF. The CDR3 DNA reads as TGTGCCAGCAGCGAGGGGACAGGGGGGATTTATAGCAATCAGCCCCAGCATTTT.